The clone carrying this T cell receptor (beta chain) was observed a few times. Looked up from germline, CDR1 is WNHNN and CDR2 is SYGVQD (reference sequence). V was cut by 8 bases and J by 7 bases, with 11 bases left in between. This CDR3 contains 11 residues. The method was immunoSEQ multiplex PCR; TCRdb's version includes in-frame clones alone and lacks a portion of them. The sample holds approximately 52,000 clones, nearly 85% seen once. It was autoimmune disease history or systemic immunosuppression that excluded patients. This sample is drawn from a study of OX40 agonist ivuxolimab in advanced cancers.

V usage is TRBV10-1 and J usage is TRBJ1-2; D remains unclear. Sequenced material: CD4+ or CD8+ T cells sorted from blood, taken in a trial of the OX40 agonist ivuxolimab. The TCR was taken from an adult with an advanced solid tumor such as melanoma, head and neck, liver or kidney cancer. The CDR3 DNA is TGCGCCAGCCTCCTAGCATTTGGCTACACCTTC. It encodes CASLLAFGYTF.